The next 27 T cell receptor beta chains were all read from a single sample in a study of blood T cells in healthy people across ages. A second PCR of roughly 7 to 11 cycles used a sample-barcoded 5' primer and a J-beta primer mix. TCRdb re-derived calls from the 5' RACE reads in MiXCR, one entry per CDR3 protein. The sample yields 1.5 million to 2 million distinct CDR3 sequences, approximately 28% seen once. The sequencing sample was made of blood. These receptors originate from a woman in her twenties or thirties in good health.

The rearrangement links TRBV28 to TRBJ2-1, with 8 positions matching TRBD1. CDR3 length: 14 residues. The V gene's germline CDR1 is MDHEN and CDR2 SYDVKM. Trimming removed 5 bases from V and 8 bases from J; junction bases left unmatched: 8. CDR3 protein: CASSQQTGDDEQFF. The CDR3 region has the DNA TGTGCCAGCAGTCAACAGACAGGGGATGATGAGCAGTTCTTC.

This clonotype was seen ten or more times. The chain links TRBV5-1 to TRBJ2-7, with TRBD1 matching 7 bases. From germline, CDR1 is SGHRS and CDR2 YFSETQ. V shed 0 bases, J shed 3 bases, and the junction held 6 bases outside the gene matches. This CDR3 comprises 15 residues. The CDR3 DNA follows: TGCGCCAGCAGCTTGGTCGGGACAGCCTACTACGAGCAGTACTTC. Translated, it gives CASSLVGTAYYEQYF.

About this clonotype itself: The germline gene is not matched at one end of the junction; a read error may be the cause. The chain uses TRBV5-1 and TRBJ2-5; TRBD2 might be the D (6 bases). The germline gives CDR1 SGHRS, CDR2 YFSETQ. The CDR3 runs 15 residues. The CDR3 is CANSRYPGTQETQYF. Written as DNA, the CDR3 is TGCGCCAACAGCCGATACCCCGGGACTCAAGAGACCCAGTACTTC.

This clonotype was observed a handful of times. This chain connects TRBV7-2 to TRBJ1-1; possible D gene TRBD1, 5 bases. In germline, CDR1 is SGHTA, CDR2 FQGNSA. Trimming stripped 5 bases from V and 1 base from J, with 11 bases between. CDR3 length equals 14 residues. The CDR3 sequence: CASSPPGENTEAFF. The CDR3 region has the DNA TGTGCCAGCAGCCCCCCGGGGGAGAACACTGAAGCTTTCTTT. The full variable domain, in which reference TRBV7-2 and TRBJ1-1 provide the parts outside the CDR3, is GAGVSQSPSNKVTEKGKDVELRCDPISGHTALYWYRQSLGQGLEFLIYFQGNSAPDKSGLPSDRFSAERTGGSVSTLTIQRTQQEDSAVYLCASSPPGENTEAFFGQGTRLTVV.

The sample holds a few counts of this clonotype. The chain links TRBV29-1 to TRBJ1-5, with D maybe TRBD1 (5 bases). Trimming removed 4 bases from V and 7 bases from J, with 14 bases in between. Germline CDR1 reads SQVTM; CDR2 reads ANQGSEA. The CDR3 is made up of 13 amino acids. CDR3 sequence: CSVGDRGGQPQHF. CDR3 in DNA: TGCAGCGTTGGAGACCGGGGCGGACAGCCCCAGCATTTT.

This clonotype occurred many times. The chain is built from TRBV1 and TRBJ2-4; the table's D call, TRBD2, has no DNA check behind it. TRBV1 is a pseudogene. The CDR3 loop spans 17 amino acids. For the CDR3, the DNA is TGCACCAGCAGCCAACCGGGACTAGAGAAAGCCAAAAACATTCAGTACTTC. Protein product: CTSSQPGLEKAKNIQYF.

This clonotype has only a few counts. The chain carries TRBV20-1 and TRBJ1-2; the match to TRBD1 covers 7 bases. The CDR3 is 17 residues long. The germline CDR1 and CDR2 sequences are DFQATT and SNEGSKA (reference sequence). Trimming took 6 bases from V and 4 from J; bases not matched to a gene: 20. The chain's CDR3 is CSAHITAGTDDRYGYTF. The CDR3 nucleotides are TGCAGTGCCCACATAACCGCCGGGACAGATGATCGCTATGGCTACACCTTC.

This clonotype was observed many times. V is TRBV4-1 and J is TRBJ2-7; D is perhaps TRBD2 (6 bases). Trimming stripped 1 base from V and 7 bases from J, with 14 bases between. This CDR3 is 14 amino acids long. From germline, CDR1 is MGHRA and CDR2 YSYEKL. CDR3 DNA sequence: TGCGCCAGCAGCCAAGGTGCAGGCGGGGTTGAGCAGTACTTC. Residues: CASSQGAGGVEQYF.

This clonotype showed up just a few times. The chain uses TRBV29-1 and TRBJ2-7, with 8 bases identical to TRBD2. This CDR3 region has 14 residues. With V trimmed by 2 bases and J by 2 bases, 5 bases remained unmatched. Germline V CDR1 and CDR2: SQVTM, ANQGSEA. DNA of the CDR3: TGCAGCGTTGAATTGACTAGCGAGCCCTACGAGCAGTACTTC. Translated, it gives CSVELTSEPYEQYF.

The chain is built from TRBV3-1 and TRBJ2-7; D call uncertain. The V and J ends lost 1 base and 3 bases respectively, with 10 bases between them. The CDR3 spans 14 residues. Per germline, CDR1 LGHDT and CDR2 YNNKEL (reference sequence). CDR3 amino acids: CASSQAGVDYEQYF. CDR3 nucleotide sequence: TGTGCCAGCAGCCAAGCTGGAGTCGACTACGAGCAGTACTTC.

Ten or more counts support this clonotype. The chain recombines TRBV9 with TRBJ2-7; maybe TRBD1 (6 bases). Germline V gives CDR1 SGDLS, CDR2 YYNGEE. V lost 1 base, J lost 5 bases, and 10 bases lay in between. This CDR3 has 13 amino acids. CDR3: CASSVLSGDEQYF. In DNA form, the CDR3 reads TGTGCCAGCAGCGTATTATCAGGGGACGAGCAGTACTTC. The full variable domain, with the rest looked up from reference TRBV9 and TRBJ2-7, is DSGVTQTPKHLITATGQRVTLRCSPRSGDLSVYWYQQSLDQGLQFLIQYYNGEERAKGNILERFSAQQFPDLHSELNLSSLELGDSALYFCASSVLSGDEQYFGPGTRLTVT.

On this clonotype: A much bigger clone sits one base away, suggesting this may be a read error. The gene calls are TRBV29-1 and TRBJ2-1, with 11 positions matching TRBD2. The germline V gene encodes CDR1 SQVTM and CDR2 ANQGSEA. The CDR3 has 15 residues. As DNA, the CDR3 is TGCAGCGCCCGACCCACTAGCGGGGGTGCCAATGGGCAGTTCTTC. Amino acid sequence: CSARPTSGGANGQFF.

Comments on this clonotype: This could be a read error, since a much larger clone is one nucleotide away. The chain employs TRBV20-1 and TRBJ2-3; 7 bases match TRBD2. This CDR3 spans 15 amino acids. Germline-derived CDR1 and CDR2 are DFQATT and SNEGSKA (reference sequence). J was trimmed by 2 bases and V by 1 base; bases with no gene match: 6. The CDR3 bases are TGCAGTGCTAGAGCTCCGGGACTACCCACAGATACGCAGTATTTT. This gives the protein CSARAPGLPTDTQYF.

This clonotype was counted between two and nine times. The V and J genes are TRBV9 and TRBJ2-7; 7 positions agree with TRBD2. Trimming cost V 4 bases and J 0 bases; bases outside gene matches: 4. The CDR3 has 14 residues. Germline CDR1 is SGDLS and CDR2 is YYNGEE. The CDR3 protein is CASSTGGGSYEQYF. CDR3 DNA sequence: TGTGCCAGCAGCACCGGCGGGGGCTCCTACGAGCAGTACTTC.

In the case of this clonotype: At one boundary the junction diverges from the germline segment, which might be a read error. Written as DNA, the CDR3 is TGCGCCTGCAGCCAAGGGGGAAGCGGGGGTAAACAAGAGACCCAGTACTTC. Translated: CACSQGGSGGKQETQYF. The chain combines TRBV4-1 with TRBJ2-5; 8 nucleotides align to TRBD2. The germline V gene encodes CDR1 MGHRA and CDR2 YSYEKL. The CDR3 contains 17 residues.

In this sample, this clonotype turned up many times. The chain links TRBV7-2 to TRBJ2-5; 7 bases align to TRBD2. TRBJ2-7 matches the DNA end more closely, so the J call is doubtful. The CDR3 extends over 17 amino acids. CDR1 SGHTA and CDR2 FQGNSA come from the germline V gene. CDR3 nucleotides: TGTGCCAGCCTTTCCGGGCCAGCGGGAATGTATTTCGGCGAGCAGTACTTC. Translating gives CASLSGPAGMYFGEQYF.

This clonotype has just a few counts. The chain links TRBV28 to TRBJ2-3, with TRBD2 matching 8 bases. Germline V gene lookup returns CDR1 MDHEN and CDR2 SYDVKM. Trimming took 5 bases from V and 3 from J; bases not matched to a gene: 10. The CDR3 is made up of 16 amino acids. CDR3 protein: CASSPSQAGGTDTQYF. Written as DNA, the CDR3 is TGTGCCAGCAGTCCAAGCCAGGCGGGGGGTACAGATACGCAGTATTTT.

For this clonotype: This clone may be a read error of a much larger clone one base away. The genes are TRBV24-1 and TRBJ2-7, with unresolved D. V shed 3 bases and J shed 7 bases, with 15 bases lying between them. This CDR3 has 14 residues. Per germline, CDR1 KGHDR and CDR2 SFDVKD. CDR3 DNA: TGTGCCACCAGTGATCCCGGACGGAGCAATGAGCAGTACTTC. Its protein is CATSDPGRSNEQYF.

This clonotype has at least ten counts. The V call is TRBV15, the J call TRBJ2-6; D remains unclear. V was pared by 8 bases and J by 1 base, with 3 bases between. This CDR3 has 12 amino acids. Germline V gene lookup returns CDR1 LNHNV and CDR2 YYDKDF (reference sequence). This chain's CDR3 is CATSSGANVLTF. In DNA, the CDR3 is TGTGCCACCTCATCTGGGGCCAACGTCCTGACTTTC.

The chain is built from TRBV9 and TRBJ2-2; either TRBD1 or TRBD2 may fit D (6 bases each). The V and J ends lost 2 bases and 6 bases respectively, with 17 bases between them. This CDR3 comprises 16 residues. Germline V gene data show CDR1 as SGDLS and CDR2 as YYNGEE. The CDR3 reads CASSVTEGQGAGELFF. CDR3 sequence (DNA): TGTGCCAGCAGCGTGACGGAGGGACAAGGGGCCGGGGAGCTGTTTTTT.

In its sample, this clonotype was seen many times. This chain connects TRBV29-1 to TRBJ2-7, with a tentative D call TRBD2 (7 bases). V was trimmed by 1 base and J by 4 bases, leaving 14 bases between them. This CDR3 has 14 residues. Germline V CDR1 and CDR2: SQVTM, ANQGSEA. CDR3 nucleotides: TGCAGCGTTGAAGGCTTGGGGGGGGCATACGAGCAGTACTTC. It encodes CSVEGLGGAYEQYF.

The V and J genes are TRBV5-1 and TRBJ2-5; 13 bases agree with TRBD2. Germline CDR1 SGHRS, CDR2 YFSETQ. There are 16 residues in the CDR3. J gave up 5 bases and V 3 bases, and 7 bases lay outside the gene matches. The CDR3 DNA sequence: TGCGCCAGCAGCTCGACGACTAGCGGGGGGATGGAGACCCAGTACTTC. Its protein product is CASSSTTSGGMETQYF.

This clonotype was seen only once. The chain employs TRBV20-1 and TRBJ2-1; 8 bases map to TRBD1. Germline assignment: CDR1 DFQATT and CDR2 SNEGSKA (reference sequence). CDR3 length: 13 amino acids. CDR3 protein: CRVTGRTGNGRFF. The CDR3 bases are TGCAGAGTAACCGGGCGGACAGGGAATGGGCGGTTCTTC.

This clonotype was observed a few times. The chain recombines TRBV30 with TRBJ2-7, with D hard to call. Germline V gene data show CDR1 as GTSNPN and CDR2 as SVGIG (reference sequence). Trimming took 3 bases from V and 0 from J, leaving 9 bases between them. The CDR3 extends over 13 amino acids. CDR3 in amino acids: CAWRPESSYEQYF. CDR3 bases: TGTGCCTGGAGACCGGAGAGCTCCTACGAGCAGTACTTC. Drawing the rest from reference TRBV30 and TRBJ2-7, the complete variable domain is SQTIHQWPATLVQPVGSPLSLECTVEGTSNPNLYWYRQAAGRGLQLLFYSVGIGQISSEVPQNLSASRPQDRQFILSSKKLLLSDSGFYLCAWRPESSYEQYFGPGTRLTVT.

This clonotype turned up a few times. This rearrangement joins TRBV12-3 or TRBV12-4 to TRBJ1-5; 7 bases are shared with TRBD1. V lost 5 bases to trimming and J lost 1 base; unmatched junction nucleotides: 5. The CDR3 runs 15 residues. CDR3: CASSLTGRSNQPQHF. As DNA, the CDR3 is TGTGCCAGCAGTCTGACAGGGCGAAGCAATCAGCCCCAGCATTTT.

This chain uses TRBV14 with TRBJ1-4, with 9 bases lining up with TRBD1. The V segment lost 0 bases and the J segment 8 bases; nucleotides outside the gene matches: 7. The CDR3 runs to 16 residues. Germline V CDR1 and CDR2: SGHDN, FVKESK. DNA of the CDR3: TGTGCCAGCAGCCAAGACGGGGACAGGGTGAGAGAAAAACTGTTTTTT. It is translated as CASSQDGDRVREKLFF.

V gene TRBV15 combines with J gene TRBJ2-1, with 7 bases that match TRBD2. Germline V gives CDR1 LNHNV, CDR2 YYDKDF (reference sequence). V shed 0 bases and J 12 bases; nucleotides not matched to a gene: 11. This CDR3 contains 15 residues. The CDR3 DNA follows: TGTGCCACCAGCAGAGATAACACTGGGGGGGTCGCGCAGTTCTTC. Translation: CATSRDNTGGVAQFF.